This T cell receptor (beta chain) was identified during a study of cytomegalovirus exposure and HLA in healthy donors. Primers for the PCR totalled 60 Vbeta and 13 Jbeta. In the authors' workflow: Later, 65 million to 85 million unique TCR beta chains were counted in an analysis, and 10 million to 12 million of them were shared. Assay used: immunoSEQ multiplex PCR; TCRdb lists only in-frame clones, some missing. Clone size and V and J calls were adopted from that table, with D and trimming inferred from the DNA. The data show about 140,000 clones, with approximately 84% seen just once and 1.5% to 2.5% held by the top ten. Input material: PBMCs. The clonotype was recovered from a woman aged 40-49 years in good health and CMV-seronegative.

Here the CDR3 reads CASSYGFLAGGFEQFF. In DNA, the CDR3 is TGTGCCAGCAGTTACGGGTTTCTAGCGGGAGGGTTTGAGCAGTTCTTC. The V call is TRBV6-5, the J call TRBJ2-1; 12 bases agree with TRBD2. The CDR3 loop spans 16 amino acids. Losses at the gene ends were 2 bases for V and 9 bases for J; bases not matched to a gene: 8. Germline CDR1 reads MNHEY; CDR2 reads SVGAGI.